This T cell receptor (beta chain) was captured by sequencing in a study of blood T cell repertoires in COVID-19. Study at large: Sites in the United States, Italy and Spain provided acute and convalescent COVID-19 samples.

How the authors handled the data: Reference gene primer amplification gave estimated nucleated cell counts. Some clones are missing from TCRdb's copy, which holds only in-frame ones; the method was immunoSEQ multiplex PCR. The V and J calls and clone size were taken over from that table, and D and trimming were inferred from the DNA. The table lists under 150,000 clones, about nine tenths of them singletons. Material for sequencing was peripheral blood. The TCR originated in a human donor with active COVID-19. The donor label of this sample is uncertain.

This CDR3 is CASSLGRRTNEKLFF. CDR3 nucleotide sequence: TGTGCCAGCAGCTTAGGCCGCAGAACTAATGAAAAACTGTTTTTT. J is TRBJ1-4 and V is TRBV13, with D unclear. This CDR3 region has 15 residues. Germline V gene data show CDR1 as PRHDT and CDR2 as FYEKMQ (reference sequence). V lost 0 bases, J lost 1 base, and 6 bases lay in between.